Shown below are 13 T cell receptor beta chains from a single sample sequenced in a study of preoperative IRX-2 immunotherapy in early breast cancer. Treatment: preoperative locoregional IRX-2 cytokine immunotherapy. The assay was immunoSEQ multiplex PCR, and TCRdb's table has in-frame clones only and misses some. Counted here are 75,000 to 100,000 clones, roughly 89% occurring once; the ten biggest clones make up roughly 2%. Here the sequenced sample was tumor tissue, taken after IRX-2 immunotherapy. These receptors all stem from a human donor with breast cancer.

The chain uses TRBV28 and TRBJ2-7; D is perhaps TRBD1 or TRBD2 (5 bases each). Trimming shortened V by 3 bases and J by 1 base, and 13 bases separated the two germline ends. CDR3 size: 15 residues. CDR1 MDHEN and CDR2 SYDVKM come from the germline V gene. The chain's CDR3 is CASSFGSDSSYEQYF. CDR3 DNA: TGTGCCAGCAGTTTTGGGAGTGACAGTTCCTACGAGCAGTACTTC.

CDR3 in DNA: TGTGCCAGCTCACTAGGGACAACGGGATACGAGCAGTACTTC. This encodes CASSLGTTGYEQYF. V and J are TRBV18 and TRBJ2-7; D possibly corresponds to TRBD1 (6 bases). The CDR3 runs 14 residues. The ends were cut back, 4 bases at V and 4 bases at J, with 14 bases in the middle. CDR1 and CDR2 (germline): KGHSH, LQKENI.

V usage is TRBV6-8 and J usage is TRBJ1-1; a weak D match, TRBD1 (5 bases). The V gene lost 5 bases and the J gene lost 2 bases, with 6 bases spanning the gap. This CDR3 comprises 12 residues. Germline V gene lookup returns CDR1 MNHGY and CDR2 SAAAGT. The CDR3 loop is CASSRDNTEAFF. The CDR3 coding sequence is TGTGCCAGCAGTCGGGACAACACTGAAGCTTTCTTT.

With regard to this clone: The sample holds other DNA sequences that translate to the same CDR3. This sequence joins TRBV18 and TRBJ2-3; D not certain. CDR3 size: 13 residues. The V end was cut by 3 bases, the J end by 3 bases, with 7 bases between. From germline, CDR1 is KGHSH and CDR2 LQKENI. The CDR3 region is CASSPPSTDTQYF. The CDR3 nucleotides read TGTGCCAGCTCACCTCCCAGTACAGATACGCAGTATTTT.

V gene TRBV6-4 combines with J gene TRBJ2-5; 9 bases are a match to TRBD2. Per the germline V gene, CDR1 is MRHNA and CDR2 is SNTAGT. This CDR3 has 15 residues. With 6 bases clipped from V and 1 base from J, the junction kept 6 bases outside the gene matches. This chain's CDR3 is CASRAGLAVQETQYF. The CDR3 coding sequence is TGTGCCAGCAGAGCGGGACTAGCAGTCCAAGAGACCCAGTACTTC.

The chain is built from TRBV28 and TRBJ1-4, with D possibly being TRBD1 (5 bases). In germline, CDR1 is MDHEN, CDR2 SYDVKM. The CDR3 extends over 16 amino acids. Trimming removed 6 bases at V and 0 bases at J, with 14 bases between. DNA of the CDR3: TGTGCCAGCAGACTGGGGACCTCGTCAACTAATGAAAAACTGTTTTTT. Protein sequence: CASRLGTSSTNEKLFF.

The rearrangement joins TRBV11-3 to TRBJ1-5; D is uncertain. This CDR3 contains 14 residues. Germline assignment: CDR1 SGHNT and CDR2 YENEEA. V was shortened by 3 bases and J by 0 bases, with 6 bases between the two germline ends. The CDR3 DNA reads TGTGCCAGCAGCTTTGACCATAGCAATCAGCCCCAGCATTTT. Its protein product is CASSFDHSNQPQHF.

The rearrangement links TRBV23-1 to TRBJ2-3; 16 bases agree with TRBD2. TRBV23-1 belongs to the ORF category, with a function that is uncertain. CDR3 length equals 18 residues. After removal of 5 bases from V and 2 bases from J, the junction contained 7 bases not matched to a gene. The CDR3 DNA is TGCGCCAGCAGTACAGGGACTAGCGGGGGGGACTACACAGATACGCAGTATTTT. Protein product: CASSTGTSGGDYTDTQYF.

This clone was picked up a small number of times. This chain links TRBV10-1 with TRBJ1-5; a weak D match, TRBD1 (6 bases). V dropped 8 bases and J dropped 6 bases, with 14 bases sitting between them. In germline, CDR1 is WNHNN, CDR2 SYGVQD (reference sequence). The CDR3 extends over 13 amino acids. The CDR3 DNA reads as TGCGCCAGCGTAGGGGGGGCAGGTCAGCCCCAGCATTTT. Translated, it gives CASVGGAGQPQHF.

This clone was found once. In DNA form, the CDR3 reads TGTGCCAGCAGTACCCCAGGGGGCCTCAATCAGCCCCAGCATTTT. Protein product: CASSTPGGLNQPQHF. The chain carries TRBV28 and TRBJ1-5; 8 nucleotides match TRBD1. The V gene's germline CDR1 is MDHEN and CDR2 SYDVKM. The CDR3 is made up of 15 amino acids. Trimming took 5 bases from V and 3 from J; bases not matched to a gene: 6. Drawing the rest from reference TRBV28 and TRBJ1-5, the complete variable domain is DVKVTQSSRYLVKRTGEKVFLECVQDMDHENMFWYRQDPGLGLRLIYFSYDVKMKEKGDIPEGYSVSREKKERFSLILESASTNQTSMYLCASSTPGGLNQPQHFGDGTRLSIL.

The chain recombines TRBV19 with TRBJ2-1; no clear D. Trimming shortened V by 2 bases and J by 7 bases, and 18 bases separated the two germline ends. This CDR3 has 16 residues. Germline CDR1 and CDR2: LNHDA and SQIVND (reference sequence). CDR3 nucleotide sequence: TGTGCCAGTAGTATATTATCCTCGATCCAGAGGAATGAGCAGTTCTTC. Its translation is CASSILSSIQRNEQFF.

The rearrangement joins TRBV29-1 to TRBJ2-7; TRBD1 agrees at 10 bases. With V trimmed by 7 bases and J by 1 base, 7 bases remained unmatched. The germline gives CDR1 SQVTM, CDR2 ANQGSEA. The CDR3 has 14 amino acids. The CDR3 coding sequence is TGCAGCGCCTTGACAGGGGGCGCGTCCTACGAGCAGTACTTC. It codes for CSALTGGASYEQYF.

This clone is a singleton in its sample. For the CDR3, the DNA is TGTGCCAGTACTCCCCGGACAGGGCCTGGAAACACCATATATTTT. It is translated as CASTPRTGPGNTIYF. The gene calls are TRBV19 and TRBJ1-3, with 8 bases lining up with TRBD1. The CDR3 extends over 15 amino acids. Trimming removed 7 bases from V and 2 bases from J; junction bases left unmatched: 7. Germline V gene data show CDR1 as LNHDA and CDR2 as SQIVND (reference sequence).